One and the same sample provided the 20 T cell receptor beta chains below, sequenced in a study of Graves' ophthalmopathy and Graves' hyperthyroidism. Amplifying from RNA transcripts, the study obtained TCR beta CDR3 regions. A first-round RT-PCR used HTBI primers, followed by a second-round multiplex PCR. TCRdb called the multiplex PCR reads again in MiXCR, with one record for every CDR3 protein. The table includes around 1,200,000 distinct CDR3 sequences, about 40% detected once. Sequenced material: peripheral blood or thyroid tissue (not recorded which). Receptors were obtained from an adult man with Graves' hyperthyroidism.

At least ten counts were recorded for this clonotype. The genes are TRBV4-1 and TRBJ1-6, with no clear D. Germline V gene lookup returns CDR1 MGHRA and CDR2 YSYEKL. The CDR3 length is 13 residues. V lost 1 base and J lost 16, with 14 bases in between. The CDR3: CASSQGLGQELHF. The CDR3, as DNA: TGCGCCAGCAGCCAAGGTCTCGGGCAGGAGCTCCACTTT.

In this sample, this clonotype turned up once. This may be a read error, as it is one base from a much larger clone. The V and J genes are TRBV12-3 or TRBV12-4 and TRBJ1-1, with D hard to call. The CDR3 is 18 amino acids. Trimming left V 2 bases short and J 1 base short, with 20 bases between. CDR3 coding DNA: TGTGCCAGCAGTTTATCCCCCGCGACATGGGGTAGGAACACTGAAGCTTTCTTT. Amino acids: CASSLSPATWGRNTEAFF.

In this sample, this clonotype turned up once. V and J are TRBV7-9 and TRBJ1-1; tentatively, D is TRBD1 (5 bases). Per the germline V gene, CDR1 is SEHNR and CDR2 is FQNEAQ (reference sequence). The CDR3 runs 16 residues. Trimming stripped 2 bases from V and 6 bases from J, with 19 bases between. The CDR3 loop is CASSLPPGEGIAEAFF. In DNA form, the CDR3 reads TGTGCCAGCAGCTTACCCCCTGGAGAGGGGATCGCTGAAGCTTTCTTT.

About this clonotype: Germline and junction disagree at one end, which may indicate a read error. The CDR3: CASTRPTGRAGRIF. CDR3 DNA sequence: TGTGCCAGCACCAGGCCGACAGGACGCGCGGGGCGCATCTTC. The gene calls are TRBV12-3 or TRBV12-4 and TRBJ1-2; TRBD1 is a possible D gene (6 bases). This CDR3 has 14 amino acids.

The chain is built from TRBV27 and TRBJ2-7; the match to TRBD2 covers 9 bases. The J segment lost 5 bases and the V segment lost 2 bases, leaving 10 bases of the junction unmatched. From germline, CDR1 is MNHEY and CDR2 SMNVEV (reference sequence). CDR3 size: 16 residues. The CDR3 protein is CASSLRPGRGGHEQYF. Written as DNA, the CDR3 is TGTGCCAGCAGTTTACGTCCGGGGCGGGGGGGCCACGAGCAGTACTTC.

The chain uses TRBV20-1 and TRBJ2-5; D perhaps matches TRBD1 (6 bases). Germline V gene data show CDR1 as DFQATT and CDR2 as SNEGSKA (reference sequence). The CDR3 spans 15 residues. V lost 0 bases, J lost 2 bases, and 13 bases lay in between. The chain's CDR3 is CSARDGSRGQETQYF. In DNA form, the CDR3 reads TGCAGTGCTAGAGATGGGAGCAGGGGACAAGAGACCCAGTACTTC.

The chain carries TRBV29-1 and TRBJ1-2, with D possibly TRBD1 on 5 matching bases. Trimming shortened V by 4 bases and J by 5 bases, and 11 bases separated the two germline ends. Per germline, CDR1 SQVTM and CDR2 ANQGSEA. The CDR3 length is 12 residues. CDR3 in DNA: TGCAGCGTTGTGAGGGGTGTATATGGCTACACCTTC. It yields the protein CSVVRGVYGYTF. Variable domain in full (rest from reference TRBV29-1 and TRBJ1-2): SAVISQKPSRDICQRGTSLTIQCQVDSQVTMMFWYRQQPGQSLTLIATANQGSEATYESGFVIDKFPISRPNLTFSTLTVSNMSPEDSSIYLCSVVRGVYGYTFGSGTRLTVV.

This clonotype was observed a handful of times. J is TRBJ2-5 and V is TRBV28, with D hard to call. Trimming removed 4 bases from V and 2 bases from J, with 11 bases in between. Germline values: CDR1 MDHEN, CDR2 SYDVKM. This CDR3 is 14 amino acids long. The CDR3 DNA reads TGTGCCAGCAGTTCGTCGGGTTTTCAAGAGACCCAGTACTTC. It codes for CASSSSGFQETQYF.

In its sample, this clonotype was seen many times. CDR3 region: CASSIPGGPYEQYF. The CDR3 coding sequence is TGTGCCAGTAGTATACCGGGAGGGCCCTACGAGCAGTACTTC. The rearrangement links TRBV19 to TRBJ2-7; 8 bases fit TRBD2. In germline, CDR1 is LNHDA, CDR2 SQIVND (reference sequence). The J segment lost 2 bases and the V segment lost 2 bases, leaving 2 bases of the junction unmatched. CDR3 length: 14 amino acids.

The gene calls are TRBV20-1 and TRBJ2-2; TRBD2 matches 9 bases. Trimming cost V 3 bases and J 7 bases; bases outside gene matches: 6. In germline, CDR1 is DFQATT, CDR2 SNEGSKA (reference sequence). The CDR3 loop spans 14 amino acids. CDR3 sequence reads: CSASSGRSGGELFF. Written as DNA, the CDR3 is TGCAGTGCTAGTAGCGGGAGATCCGGCGGGGAGCTGTTTTTT.

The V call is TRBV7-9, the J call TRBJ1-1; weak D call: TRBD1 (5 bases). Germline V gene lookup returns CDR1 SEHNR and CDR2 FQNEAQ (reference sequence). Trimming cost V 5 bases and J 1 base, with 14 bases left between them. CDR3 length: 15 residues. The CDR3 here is CASSMRGAGNTEAFF. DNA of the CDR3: TGTGCCAGCAGCATGCGCGGGGCAGGGAACACTGAAGCTTTCTTT.

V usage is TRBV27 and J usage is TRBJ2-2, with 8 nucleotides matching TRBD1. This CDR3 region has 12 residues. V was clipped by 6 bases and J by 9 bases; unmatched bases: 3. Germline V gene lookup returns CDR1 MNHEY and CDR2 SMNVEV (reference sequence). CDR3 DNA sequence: TGTGCCAGCAGGACAGGGGTTCGGGAGCTGTTTTTT. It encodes CASRTGVRELFF.

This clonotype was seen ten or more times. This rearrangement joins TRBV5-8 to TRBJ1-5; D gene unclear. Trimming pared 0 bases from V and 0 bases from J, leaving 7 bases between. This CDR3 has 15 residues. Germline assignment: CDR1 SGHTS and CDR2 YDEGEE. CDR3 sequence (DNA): TGTGCCAGCAGCTTGGCGGGATTTAGCAATCAGCCCCAGCATTTT. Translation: CASSLAGFSNQPQHF.

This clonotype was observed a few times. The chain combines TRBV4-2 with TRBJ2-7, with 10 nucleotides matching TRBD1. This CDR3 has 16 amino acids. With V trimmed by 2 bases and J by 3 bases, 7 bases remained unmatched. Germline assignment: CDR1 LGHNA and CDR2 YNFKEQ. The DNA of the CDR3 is TGTGCCAGCAGCCAAAACCCGGGACAGGGGATCTACGAGCAGTACTTC. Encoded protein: CASSQNPGQGIYEQYF.

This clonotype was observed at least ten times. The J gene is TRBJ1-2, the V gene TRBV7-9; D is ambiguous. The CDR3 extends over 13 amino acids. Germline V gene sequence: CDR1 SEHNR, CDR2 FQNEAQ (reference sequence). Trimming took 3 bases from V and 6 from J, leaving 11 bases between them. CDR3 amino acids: CASSFDGHNGYTF. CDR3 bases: TGTGCCAGCAGCTTCGACGGTCATAATGGCTACACCTTC.

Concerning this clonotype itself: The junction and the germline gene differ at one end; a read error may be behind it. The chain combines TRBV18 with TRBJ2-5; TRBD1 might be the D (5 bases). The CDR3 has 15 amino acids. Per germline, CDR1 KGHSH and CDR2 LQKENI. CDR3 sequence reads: CASSPPDGSQGTQYF. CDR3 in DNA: TGTGCCAGCTCCCCACCTGACGGGTCTCAGGGGACCCAGTACTTC.

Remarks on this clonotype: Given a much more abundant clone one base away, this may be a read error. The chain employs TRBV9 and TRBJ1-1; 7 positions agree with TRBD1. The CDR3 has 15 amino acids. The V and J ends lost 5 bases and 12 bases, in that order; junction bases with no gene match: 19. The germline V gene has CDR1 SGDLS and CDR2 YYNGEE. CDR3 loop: CASSDDSGTEKGTFF. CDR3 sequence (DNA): TGTGCCAGCAGTGACGACTCCGGGACAGAAAAGGGAACTTTCTTT.

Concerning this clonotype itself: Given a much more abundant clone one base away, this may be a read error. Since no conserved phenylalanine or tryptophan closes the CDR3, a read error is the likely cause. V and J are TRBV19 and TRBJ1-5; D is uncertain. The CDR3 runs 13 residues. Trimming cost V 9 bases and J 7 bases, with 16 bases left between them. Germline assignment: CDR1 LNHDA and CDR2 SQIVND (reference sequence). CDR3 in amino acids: CASREGGFQPQHS. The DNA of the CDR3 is TGTGCCAGCCGAGAGGGCGGGTTCCAGCCCCAGCATTCT.

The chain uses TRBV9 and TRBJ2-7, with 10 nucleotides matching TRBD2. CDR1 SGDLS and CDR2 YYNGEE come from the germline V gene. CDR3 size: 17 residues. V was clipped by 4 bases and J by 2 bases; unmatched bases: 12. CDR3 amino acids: CASSPTGLAELAYEQYF. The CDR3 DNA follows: TGTGCCAGCAGCCCAACCGGACTAGCGGAACTCGCCTACGAGCAGTACTTC. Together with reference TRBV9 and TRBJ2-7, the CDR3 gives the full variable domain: DSGVTQTPKHLITATGQRVTLRCSPRSGDLSVYWYQQSLDQGLQFLIQYYNGEERAKGNILERFSAQQFPDLHSELNLSSLELGDSALYFCASSPTGLAELAYEQYFGPGTRLTVT.

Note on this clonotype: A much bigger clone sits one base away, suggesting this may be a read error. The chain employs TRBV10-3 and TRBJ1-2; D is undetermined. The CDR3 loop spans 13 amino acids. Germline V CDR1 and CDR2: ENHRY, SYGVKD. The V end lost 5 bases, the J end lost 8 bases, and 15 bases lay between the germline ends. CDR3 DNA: TGTGCCATCAGTTACGGTCCAATTCAAGGCTACACCTTC. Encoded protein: CAISYGPIQGYTF.